This is a list of T cell receptor beta chains from one sample in a study of blood T cell repertoires in COVID-19. TCRdb keeps only in-frame clones here, not all; method: immunoSEQ multiplex PCR. The table includes 150,000 to 200,000 clones, about four fifths detected once. Sequencing was carried out using peripheral blood. All receptors come from a woman aged 40 to 50 with COVID-19, enrolled during active disease. CDR3s include the opening cysteine and the closing phenylalanine or tryptophan. D genes are given only for firm matches. The listing skips clone size in some rows; elsewhere it reads once, few, many or a size class.

>TRBV27|-|TRBD2|TRBJ2-7
TGTGCCAGCACCGTGACTAGCGGGGCCTACGAGCAGTACTTC
CASTVTSGAYEQYF
>TRBV14|-|-|TRBJ2-5
TGTGCCAGCAGCCCCGAAAACGAAAGGGGCTGGAACTTAGAGACCCAGTACTTC
CASSPENERGWNLETQYF
>TRBV15|-|TRBD2|TRBJ2-1
TGTGCCACCAGCAGGGCGGGGGGGCTCAATGAGCAGTTCTTC
CATSRAGGLNEQFF
>TRBV28|once|-|TRBJ1-2
TGTGCCAGCAGTTTATATGACAGAGGATATGGCTACACCTTC
CASSLYDRGYGYTF
>TRBV28|-|-|TRBJ2-7
TGTGCCAGCAGTTTAGGGCTTTGGGAGCAGTACTTC
CASSLGLWEQYF
>TRBV21-1|-|-|TRBJ1-6
TGTGCCAGCAGCAGACTTCAGGGGGCGTCGTCACCCCTCCACTTT
CASSRLQGASSPLHF
>TRBV2|-|TRBD1|TRBJ2-3
TGTGCCAGCAGAACGTACAGGGGAAACACAGATACGCAGTATTTT
CASRTYRGNTDTQYF
>TRBV28|-|-|TRBJ1-5
TGTGCCATCACTCCCAGGGCCTCCAATCAGCCCCAGCATTTT
CAITPRASNQPQHF
>TRBV10-3|-|-|TRBJ2-7
TGTGCCACCAGGGAGAGGAGCTACGAGCAGTACTTC
CATRERSYEQYF
>TRBV9|-|-|TRBJ2-3
TGTGCCAGCAGCGAGACCCCCGAGGGTACGCAGTATTTT
CASSETPEGTQYF
>TRBV27|-|TRBD1|TRBJ2-3
TGTGCCAGCAGTTTAGATGGACAGGGCGGCACAGATACGCAGTATTTT
CASSLDGQGGTDTQYF
>TRBV5-6|-|TRBD1|TRBJ2-7
TGTGCCAGCAGCTTGGCCCTGAGACAGGGCTACGAGCAGTACTTC
CASSLALRQGYEQYF
>TRBV5-4|-|TRBD2|TRBJ2-7
TGTGCCAGCAGCTTTGGCGGGAGCGGGGGGGAGCAGTACTTC
CASSFGGSGGEQYF
>TRBV19|-|TRBD1|TRBJ1-5
TGTGCCAGTAACCAGGGGGCTGAGAGTCAGCCCCAGCATTTT
CASNQGAESQPQHF
>TRBV5-1|-|-|TRBJ2-3
TGCGCCAGCAGCTCTACAGATACGCAGTATTTT
CASSSTDTQYF
>TRBV9|-|TRBD2|TRBJ2-1
TGTGCCAGCAGCGTCCGACTAGCCGACAATGAGCAGTTCTTC
CASSVRLADNEQFF
>TRBV4-2|-|TRBD2|TRBJ2-2
TGTGCCAGCAGCCAAGATCTCGTGCTAGCGGGAGTCACCGGGGAGCTGTTTTTT
CASSQDLVLAGVTGELFF
>TRBV6-6|few|-|TRBJ2-3
TGTGCCAGCAGTTATCAGACTAGACGAGCAGATACGCAGTATTTT
CASSYQTRRADTQYF
>TRBV30|once|TRBD2|TRBJ2-2
TGTGCCTGGAGAGCGGGAAGCAACACCGGGGAGCTGTTTTTT
CAWRAGSNTGELFF
>TRBV14|-|TRBD1|TRBJ1-2
TGTGCCAGCAGACAGGGGTATGCCACATATGGCTACACCTTC
CASRQGYATYGYTF
>TRBV9|-|TRBD2|TRBJ2-1
TGTGCCAGCAGCCTAAGGAGCGGGGGGACTAACTCCTACAATGAGCAGTTCTTC
CASSLRSGGTNSYNEQFF
>TRBV5-6|-|-|TRBJ2-3
TGTGCCAGCAGCTTTAGAGGTACAGATACGCAGTATTTT
CASSFRGTDTQYF
>TRBV30|-|TRBD2|TRBJ2-1
TGTGCCTGGGCAGCGGGGGGGCACAATGAGCAGTTCTTC
CAWAAGGHNEQFF
>TRBV6-6|-|-|TRBJ2-3
TGTGCCAGCAGACAGGGATATACGCAGTATTTT
CASRQGYTQYF
>TRBV5-1|-|TRBD2|TRBJ2-1
TGCGCCAGTCGGACGGGACTAGCGAGTGAGCAGTTCTTC
CASRTGLASEQFF
>TRBV9|few|TRBD2|TRBJ2-1
TGTGCCAGCAGCCCCCTGACTAGCGGGATCTATGAGCAGTTCTTC
CASSPLTSGIYEQFF
>TRBV12-3/TRBV12-4|once|-|TRBJ2-7
TGTGCCAGCAGTTCGACTATCTACGAGCAGTACTTC
CASSSTIYEQYF
>TRBV13|-|TRBD2|TRBJ2-5
TGTGCCAGCTTAGAGCGGGGACTTCAAGAGACCCAGTACTTC
CASLERGLQETQYF
>TRBV10-1|-|TRBD2|TRBJ2-2
TGCGCCAGCAGTGTCGCCGGGACTAGAAACACCGGGGAGCTGTTTTTT
CASSVAGTRNTGELFF
>TRBV2|-|-|TRBJ1-6
TGTGCCAGCAGTGCGGTGTCCTATAATTCACCCCTCCACTTT
CASSAVSYNSPLHF